This T cell receptor beta chain was profiled in a study of post-analysis software for immune sequencing data. Study-level information: Included among the disease courses, which were recorded for the cohort, were relapsing-remitting, secondary progressive and progressive-relapsing multiple sclerosis.

The CDR3 totals 14 residues. Germline values: CDR1 KGHSH, CDR2 LQKENI. Trimming cost V 0 bases and J 0 bases, with 5 bases left between them. This clonotype was counted ten times or more. The antigen remains undetermined. Study-wide results and caveats: Same-batch preparations were strongly co-clustered by F measure. Versus controls, multiple sclerosis patients showed significantly lower diversity (normalized Chao1). Five TRBV segments, including TRBV5-6, TRBV5-1 and TRBV20-1, were more frequent in patients than controls.

Unique molecular identifiers were carried by the TCR beta cDNA libraries. cDNA molecules numbering roughly 0.5 million came from approximately 1 to 10 million T cells. TCRdb independently ran MiXCR on the PCR reads; one entry per CDR3 protein. The sample lists hundreds of thousands of distinct CDR3 sequences; 30% were seen once. The receptor's source is a girl aged 10-17 years with multiple sclerosis. The sample was blood. J is TRBJ2-5 and V is TRBV18; D unresolved. Here the CDR3 reads CASSPPSHQETQYF. DNA for the CDR3: TGTGCCAGCTCACCACCGAGTCACCAAGAGACCCAGTACTTC.